This record covers a single T cell receptor (beta chain). The V gene lost 4 bases and the J gene lost 2 bases, with 4 bases spanning the gap. Per the germline V gene, CDR1 is LGHNA and CDR2 is YNFKEQ. The CDR3 contains 12 residues. This sample was included in a study of blood T cell repertoires in COVID-19. Study-level information: Collection of acute and convalescent COVID-19 samples took place in the United States, Italy and Spain. PBMCs, B-cell-depleted T cells, or T cells were the source of the cDNA or gDNA that made up the material.

In the original analysis: Quantification of nucleated cells was approximated via reference gene primer amplification. Sequencing used immunoSEQ multiplex PCR; TCRdb keeps in-frame clones, though not all of them. V, J and clone size reflect that table, while D and trimming were determined from the DNA. The table includes hundreds of thousands of clones, around 88% detected once. Material: peripheral blood. This chain uses TRBV4-2 with TRBJ2-3; D remains unclear. The clonotype was recovered from a woman aged 25 to 45 who had recovered from COVID-19. CDR3: CASSPNTDTQYF. CDR3 nucleotides: TGTGCCAGCAGCCCTAACACAGATACGCAGTATTTT.